A single sample is the source of the 5 T cell receptor beta chains below, sequenced in a study of blood T cell repertoires in COVID-19. Here immunoSEQ multiplex PCR was the method, and the copy in TCRdb shows in-frame clones only, minus some. The sample has about 350,000 clones, roughly nine tenths seen once. Sequenced material: peripheral blood. The receptors shown here come from a woman aged 60-75 years with COVID-19, enrolled during active disease.

This clone was picked up one time. The V gene is TRBV18, the J gene TRBJ1-5; 8 bases are shared with TRBD1. Germline V gives CDR1 KGHSH, CDR2 LQKENI. V was pared by 3 bases and J by 4 bases, with 8 bases of the junction left unmatched. CDR3 size: 16 residues. CDR3 sequence: CASSPSTGVWNQPQHF. The CDR3 bases are TGTGCCAGCTCACCCTCGACAGGGGTTTGGAATCAGCCCCAGCATTTT.

The genes are TRBV4-1 and TRBJ2-3; 9 nucleotides align to TRBD1. This CDR3 has 17 amino acids. Losses at the gene ends were 0 bases for V and 0 bases for J; bases not matched to a gene: 4. Germline V gene sequence: CDR1 MGHRA, CDR2 YSYEKL. As DNA, the CDR3 is TGCGCCAGCAGCCAAGATAGGGGGACAGGGAGCACAGATACGCAGTATTTT. Translation gives CASSQDRGTGSTDTQYF.

The chain combines TRBV6-5 with TRBJ2-3; TRBD1 is a possible D gene (6 bases). The germline V gene encodes CDR1 MNHEY and CDR2 SVGAGI. CDR3 length equals 15 residues. With 5 bases removed from V and 2 bases from J, the gap between germline ends came to 14 bases. CDR3 DNA sequence: TGTGCCAGCAGTCGGTTCGGGACACTCACAGATACGCAGTATTTT. Translating gives CASSRFGTLTDTQYF.

The chain employs TRBV28 and TRBJ2-4; 7 positions match TRBD1. The CDR3 has 14 residues. The trim removed 9 bases at V and 0 bases at J, leaving 5 bases unmatched. Germline V CDR1 and CDR2: MDHEN, SYDVKM. The CDR3: CASRQGLAKNIQYF. The CDR3 nucleotides read TGTGCCAGTAGACAGGGATTAGCCAAAAACATTCAGTACTTC. Full variable domain (missing parts from reference TRBV28 and TRBJ2-4): DVKVTQSSRYLVKRTGEKVFLECVQDMDHENMFWYRQDPGLGLRLIYFSYDVKMKEKGDIPEGYSVSREKKERFSLILESASTNQTSMYLCASRQGLAKNIQYFGAGTRLSVL.

The chain recombines TRBV6-5 with TRBJ1-5; 9 nucleotides align to TRBD1. This CDR3 is built from 13 residues. Germline lookup yields CDR1 MNHEY and CDR2 SVGAGI. Trimming cost V 10 bases and J 7 bases; bases outside gene matches: 8. CDR3 residues: CATTTGGRQPQHF. In DNA, the CDR3 is TGTGCCACCACGACAGGGGGAAGGCAGCCCCAGCATTTT.